This entry lists 9 T cell receptor beta chains sequenced from one sample in a study of preoperative IRX-2 immunotherapy in early breast cancer. Treatment described: preoperative locoregional IRX-2 cytokine immunotherapy. Repertoires were generated with immunoSEQ multiplex PCR, while TCRdb's copy carries only in-frame clones and drops some. The sample carries under 11,000 clones, 65% to 90% recorded once. The input for sequencing was lymph node tissue, taken before IRX-2 immunotherapy. The receptors stem from a human donor with breast cancer.

This clone was recorded a few times. The chain links TRBV6-8 to TRBJ1-3, with TRBD1 identical over 9 bases. CDR1 is MNHGY, CDR2 SAAAGT, per germline. V was pared by 5 bases and J by 2 bases, with 4 bases of the junction left unmatched. CDR3 length equals 15 residues. For the CDR3, the DNA is TGTGCCAGCAGTAAACAGGGGGCGGCTGGAAACACCATATATTTT. Its protein product is CASSKQGAAGNTIYF.

The chain combines TRBV7-4 with TRBJ2-2, with unresolved D. The V end was cut by 3 bases, the J end by 0 bases, with 11 bases between. The CDR3 runs to 16 residues. CDR1 is SGHVT and CDR2 is SQSDAQ in the germline V gene. The chain's CDR3 is CASSLVVVTNTGELFF. The DNA for the CDR3 is TGTGCCAGCAGCTTGGTGGTAGTTACGAACACCGGGGAGCTGTTTTTT.

The chain uses TRBV6-8 and TRBJ1-5; D gene uncertain. This CDR3 has 14 residues. Germline V gene lookup returns CDR1 MNHGY and CDR2 SAAAGT. The V and J ends lost 7 bases and 0 bases respectively, with 10 bases between them. The CDR3 reads CASIPGDSNQPQHF. CDR3 sequence (DNA): TGTGCCAGCATCCCCGGGGATAGCAATCAGCCCCAGCATTTT.

The V call is TRBV6-8, the J call TRBJ2-7, with 9 bases matching TRBD1. Germline V gene sequence: CDR1 MNHGY, CDR2 SAAAGT. V was clipped by 6 bases and J by 1 base; unmatched bases: 7. The CDR3 sequence is 15 residues long. The CDR3, as DNA: TGTGCCAGCAGACGCGAACAGGGGGCTTCCTACGAGCAGTACTTC. Protein product: CASRREQGASYEQYF.

V and J are TRBV6-8 and TRBJ1-4; D is unresolved. The length of the CDR3 is 15 residues. V was trimmed by 6 bases and J by 11 bases, leaving 22 bases between them. The V gene's germline CDR1 is MNHGY and CDR2 SAAAGT. CDR3 nucleotide sequence: TGTGCCAGCAGCTGGGCCCGGACCGAGTCGCAGAAACTGTTTTTT. Its protein is CASSWARTESQKLFF.

The V gene is TRBV5-1, the J gene TRBJ2-1; D is perhaps TRBD1 (6 bases). Germline loops: CDR1 SGHRS, CDR2 YFSETQ. The germline V and J ends were trimmed by 0 bases and 2 bases, with 12 bases remaining between them. This CDR3 region has 16 residues. In nucleotides, the CDR3 is TGCGCCAGCAGCTTGGCCCAGGCAGGGGCCTACAATGAGCAGTTCTTC. Translated, it gives CASSLAQAGAYNEQFF.

The chain couples TRBV11-3 to TRBJ2-5; 8 nucleotides agree with TRBD1. Germline loops: CDR1 SGHNT, CDR2 YENEEA. V lost 3 bases, J lost 1 base, and 4 bases stayed unmatched. The CDR3 length is 15 residues. DNA of the CDR3: TGTGCCAGCAGCTTCCGGGACAGGCCCCAAGAGACCCAGTACTTC. Protein product: CASSFRDRPQETQYF.

The chain employs TRBV6-8 and TRBJ2-4; either TRBD1 or TRBD2 may fit D (6 bases each). Germline values: CDR1 MNHGY, CDR2 SAAAGT. The V end lost 10 bases, the J end lost 4 bases, and 17 bases lay between the germline ends. The CDR3 length is 14 residues. The DNA of the CDR3 is TGTGCCATCCCCCGGAGGGGGAGAAAAAACATTCAGTACTTC. Amino acid sequence: CAIPRRGRKNIQYF.

This clone was seen more than once but under ten times. This chain links TRBV6-8 with TRBJ2-7, with D tentatively TRBD2 (5 bases). CDR1 MNHGY and CDR2 SAAAGT come from the germline V gene. Trimming cost V 2 bases and J 0 bases, with 8 bases left between them. CDR3 length equals 14 residues. The DNA of the CDR3 is TGTGCCAGCAGTTACAGGGAGAGCTCCTACGAGCAGTACTTC. Amino acid sequence: CASSYRESSYEQYF.